This entry concerns a single TCR beta chain. What it binds is unknown. This entry comes from a study of OX40 agonist ivuxolimab in advanced cancers. Produced via immunoSEQ multiplex PCR; TCRdb's table is partial and in-frame only. The sample contains around 98,000 clones, around nine tenths of which appear only once. Study conclusions and caveats: Clones of CD4+ and CD8+ blood T cells grew by week 6 at doses of 0.1 to 3.0 mg/kg. In CD8+ T cells, expanded clones were on average more numerous than in CD4+.

Germline CDR1 reads MGHRA; CDR2 reads YSYEKL. The V and J ends lost 3 bases and 3 bases, in that order; junction bases with no gene match: 8. The CDR3 consists of 16 residues. This chain joins TRBV4-1 and TRBJ2-1; 7 nucleotides line up with TRBD2. The sequencing used CD4+ or CD8+ T cells sorted from blood, collected in a trial of the OX40 agonist ivuxolimab. The sequence derives from an adult with an advanced solid tumor such as melanoma, head and neck, liver or kidney cancer. CDR3 in amino acids: CASSHGRTAGYNEQFF. The CDR3 bases are TGCGCCAGCAGCCACGGGAGGACGGCGGGCTACAATGAGCAGTTCTTC.